Each of the 17 T cell receptor beta chains below was sequenced from the same sample in a study of T cell responses to AZD1222 COVID-19 vaccine. TCRdb keeps only in-frame clones here, not all; method: immunoSEQ multiplex PCR. The profile shows 100,000 or so clones, about nine tenths of them singletons. This specimen was peripheral blood, taken on day 0 of AZD1222 vaccination. These receptors came from an adult in good health.

This clone was observed a handful of times. This chain joins TRBV14 and TRBJ2-7; weak D call: TRBD2 (7 bases). CDR1 is SGHDN and CDR2 is FVKESK in the germline V gene. Trimming left V 2 bases short and J 2 bases short, with 16 bases between. This CDR3 contains 16 residues. CDR3 in amino acids: CASSQLMGGGAYEQYF. Written as DNA, the CDR3 is TGTGCCAGCAGCCAATTGATGGGAGGGGGGGCCTACGAGCAGTACTTC.

The chain has TRBV16 and TRBJ2-1; 7 bases match TRBD2. V shed 0 bases, J shed 12 bases, and the junction held 14 bases outside the gene matches. The germline V gene has CDR1 KGHSY and CDR2 FQNENV. The CDR3 contains 16 residues. The CDR3 protein is CASSQSGRLAASVQFF. CDR3 DNA: TGTGCCAGCAGCCAATCGGGGAGACTAGCAGCTTCGGTGCAGTTCTTC. Full variable domain (rest looked up from reference TRBV16 and TRBJ2-1): GEEVAQTPKHLVRGEGQKAKLYCAPIKGHSYVFWYQQVLKNEFKFLISFQNENVFDETGMPKERFSAKCLPNSPCSLEIQATKLEDSAVYFCASSQSGRLAASVQFFGPGTRLTVL.

The chain links TRBV6-5 to TRBJ2-3; 8 nucleotides match TRBD2. J lost 6 bases, V lost 2 bases, and 7 bases had no gene match. Germline V gene data show CDR1 as MNHEY and CDR2 as SVGAGI. This CDR3 contains 15 residues. CDR3 residues: CASSYSGGGPDTQYF. In DNA form, the CDR3 reads TGTGCCAGCAGTTACAGCGGGGGAGGCCCGGATACGCAGTATTTT.

DNA of the CDR3: TGTGCCATCAGTGGGTCTAGCGGGGGTAGCTCCTACAATGAGCAGTTCTTC. Its translation: CAISGSSGGSSYNEQFF. The rearrangement uses TRBV10-3 and TRBJ2-1; 10 bases map to TRBD2. CDR3 length: 17 amino acids. V dropped 4 bases and J dropped 0; count of bases not matched to a gene: 6. Germline V gene sequence: CDR1 ENHRY, CDR2 SYGVKD.

This chain connects TRBV2 to TRBJ2-1; the D is unclear. CDR1 is SNHLY and CDR2 is FYNNEI in the germline V gene. This CDR3 spans 15 amino acids. Trimming took off 4 bases at V and 4 bases at J, with 14 bases between the two ends. Here the CDR3 DNA reads TGTGCCAGCAGTGGGACCCAAGGCGTTTACAATGAGCAGTTCTTC. Translating gives CASSGTQGVYNEQFF.

The CDR3 coding sequence is TGTGCCAGCAGCTTGGGGACAGGGGCGGGTCAGCCCCAGCATTTT. Translating gives CASSLGTGAGQPQHF. The gene calls are TRBV5-4 and TRBJ1-5; TRBD1 agrees at 9 bases. The CDR3 spans 15 residues. The J segment lost 6 bases and the V segment lost 0 bases, leaving 4 bases of the junction unmatched. Germline loops: CDR1 SGHNT, CDR2 YYREEE (reference sequence). Supplemented by reference TRBV5-4 and TRBJ1-5, the full variable domain reads ETGVTQSPTHLIKTRGQQVTLRCSSQSGHNTVSWYQQALGQGPQFIFQYYREEENGRGNFPPRFSGLQFPNYSSELNVNALELDDSALYLCASSLGTGAGQPQHFGDGTRLSIL.

The CDR3 here is CASSGGTAGGRDTQYF. In DNA form, the CDR3 reads TGTGCCAGCAGTGGGGGTACGGCGGGAGGAAGAGATACGCAGTATTTT. V and J are TRBV25-1 and TRBJ2-3; 8 nucleotides align to TRBD2. The germline V gene has CDR1 MGHDK and CDR2 SYGVNS. V trimming: 4 bases; J trimming: 5 bases; junction bases outside the gene matches: 11. The CDR3 is made up of 16 amino acids. Supplemented by reference TRBV25-1 and TRBJ2-3, the full variable domain reads EADIYQTPRYLVIGTGKKITLECSQTMGHDKMYWYQQDPGMELHLIHYSYGVNSTEKGDLSSESTVSRIRTEHFPLTLESARPSHTSQYLCASSGGTAGGRDTQYFGPGTRLTVL.

The chain uses TRBV11-3 and TRBJ1-1, with D possibly matching TRBD1 (6 bases). Per germline, CDR1 SGHNT and CDR2 YENEEA. CDR3 length equals 16 residues. Trimming shortened V by 3 bases and J by 0 bases, and 14 bases separated the two germline ends. For the CDR3, the DNA is TGTGCCAGCAGCTTGGTAGGGGGAGGTCTGAACACTGAAGCTTTCTTT. This sequence encodes CASSLVGGGLNTEAFF.

The chain carries TRBV11-2 and TRBJ2-6, with D possibly being TRBD2 (5 bases). Trimming removed 4 bases at V and 1 base at J, with 11 bases between. The CDR3 is made up of 16 amino acids. Germline CDR1 reads SGHAT; CDR2 reads FQNNGV. In nucleotides, the CDR3 is TGTGCCAGCAGCTACATCCGGACTTCTGGGGCCAACGTCCTGACTTTC. It is translated as CASSYIRTSGANVLTF. The full variable domain, rest sourced from reference TRBV11-2 and TRBJ2-6, is EAGVAQSPRYKIIEKRQSVAFWCNPISGHATLYWYQQILGQGPKLLIQFQNNGVVDDSQLPKDRFSAERLKGVDSTLKIQPAKLEDSAVYLCASSYIRTSGANVLTFGAGSRLTVL.

The rearrangement links TRBV4-1 to TRBJ2-7; a possible D gene is TRBD2 (7 bases). CDR1 and CDR2 (germline): MGHRA, YSYEKL. This CDR3 comprises 15 residues. The ends were cut back, 5 bases at V and 4 bases at J, with 18 bases in the middle. DNA of the CDR3: TGCGCCAGCAGCGAAGGGGGGGACTACCGATACGAGCAGTACTTC. This translates into CASSEGGDYRYEQYF.

J is TRBJ2-1 and V is TRBV11-2; D is ambiguous. The CDR3 loop spans 16 amino acids. From germline, CDR1 is SGHAT and CDR2 FQNNGV. The V end lost 1 base, the J end lost 0 bases, and 10 bases lay between the germline ends. This chain's CDR3 is CASSLVGRSSYNEQFF. The CDR3 DNA follows: TGTGCCAGCAGCTTAGTTGGACGGAGCTCCTACAATGAGCAGTTCTTC.

In its sample, this clone was seen once. The rearrangement links TRBV7-9 to TRBJ1-4, with 8 bases that match TRBD1. After removal of 6 bases from V and 3 bases from J, the junction contained 15 bases not matched to a gene. The germline V gene encodes CDR1 SEHNR and CDR2 FQNEAQ (reference sequence). This CDR3 has 18 amino acids. CDR3 sequence (DNA): TGTGCCAGCAGAAAGGGGCAGCAGGGGGCGCGGGCTAATGAAAAACTGTTTTTT. Translated, it gives CASRKGQQGARANEKLFF.

The chain joins TRBV19 to TRBJ1-2; 7 bases agree with TRBD1. Germline CDR1 reads LNHDA; CDR2 reads SQIVND (reference sequence). The CDR3 is 16 residues long. V lost 8 bases, J lost 1 base, and 13 bases stayed unmatched. This CDR3 reads CASCESRDSVNYGYTF. In DNA, the CDR3 is TGTGCCAGTTGCGAAAGTAGGGACAGCGTTAACTATGGCTACACCTTC.

This sequence joins TRBV18 and TRBJ1-3; 7 nucleotides agree with TRBD1. The CDR3 is 15 amino acids. From germline, CDR1 is KGHSH and CDR2 LQKENI. With 4 bases clipped from V and 0 bases from J, the junction kept 3 bases outside the gene matches. This chain's CDR3 is CASSRTGDSGNTIYF. DNA for the CDR3: TGTGCCAGCTCACGAACAGGGGACTCTGGAAACACCATATATTTT.

In DNA, the CDR3 is TGCGCCAGCAGCTTGAGGTTCCAAACAATGAGCTCCTACGAGCAGTACTTC. Its protein product is CASSLRFQTMSSYEQYF. V usage is TRBV5-1 and J usage is TRBJ2-7; D remains unclear. This CDR3 has 17 amino acids. The germline V gene has CDR1 SGHRS and CDR2 YFSETQ. V dropped 1 base and J dropped 0 bases, with 17 bases sitting between them.

The V call is TRBV3-1 (or the pseudogene TRBV3-2), the J call TRBJ1-2, with TRBD1 matching 9 bases. The CDR3 has 16 residues. The germline CDR1 and CDR2 sequences are LGHDT and YNNKEL (reference sequence). The V segment lost 1 base and the J segment 11 bases; nucleotides outside the gene matches: 14. CDR3 protein: CASSQAPPGQGSGYTF. In DNA form, the CDR3 reads TGTGCCAGCAGCCAAGCCCCGCCGGGACAGGGCTCTGGGTACACCTTC.

Comment on this clone: One end of the junction does not line up with germline, which may come from a read error. The chain combines TRBV5-4 with TRBJ2-7; D remains unclear. This CDR3 contains 13 residues. Germline values: CDR1 SGHNT, CDR2 YYREEE (reference sequence). Here the CDR3 DNA reads TGTGCCAGCAGCTTGGATTCGTGGCTAGTCACGGACTTC. It yields the protein CASSLDSWLVTDF.